This TCR beta chain is drawn from a study of PD-1 blockade in classical Hodgkin lymphoma. Study findings and constraints: Newly diagnosed patients were reported to start with lower TCR diversity than healthy donors. Complete responders' baseline diversity resembled that of newly diagnosed patients.

CDR1 is LNHDA and CDR2 is SQIVND in the germline V gene (reference sequence). V was cut by 3 bases and J by 5 bases, with 10 bases left in between. CDR3 size: 13 residues. Described time point: cycle 4 day 1 (C4D1), after more than 5 weeks of nivolumab. Every one of the patients relapsed after autologous stem cell transplantation (brentuximab vedotin exposure was variable). Sequencing was performed with immunoSEQ multiplex PCR; in TCRdb, only in-frame clones are kept and a portion is missing. This sample has 13,000 or so clones, with around 80% found just once. This clone was seen only a few times. What it recognizes is unknown.

The chain employs TRBV19 and TRBJ2-5, with unresolved D. The TCR comes from a human donor with classical Hodgkin lymphoma. The starting material was peripheral blood mononuclear cells (PBMCs), obtained before the fourth cycle of nivolumab. This CDR3 is CASSIRVGETQYF. The CDR3, as DNA: TGTGCCAGTAGTATTAGGGTTGGTGAGACCCAGTACTTC.